This TCR beta chain came from a study of shared clonotypes between healthy human individuals. Overall study context: Three CD4 naive, three CD4 memory, two CD8 naive and one CD8 memory plate were used per donor. Broader study findings: It was observed that 5% to 6.5% of naive CD4 clonotypes were shared across a few donors.

The table came from immunoSEQ multiplex PCR; TCRdb's copy has only in-frame clones and leaves some out. The sample records around 2,000,000 clones, just over 90% being singletons. CDR3 length equals 17 residues. Trimming shortened V by 0 bases and J by 5 bases, and 20 bases separated the two germline ends. Germline-derived CDR1 and CDR2 are SGHRS and YFSETQ. The naive CD8 fraction comprised CD45RO-negative cells positively selected for CCR7 and excluded terminally differentiated effector memory CD45RA+ cells. Only one count was recorded for this clone. Its antigen remains unknown. This sequence was found in a man aged 18 to 35 in good health. Some clones in this sample may be carry-over from other donors' samples. This rearrangement joins TRBV5-1 to TRBJ1-1, with D perhaps TRBD1 (5 bases). The sequenced sample was naive CD8+ T cells from PBMCs. The CDR3 reads CASSLDPPGLSPTEAFF. The CDR3 region has the DNA TGCGCCAGCAGCTTGGATCCGCCAGGGTTGTCGCCTACTGAAGCTTTCTTT.